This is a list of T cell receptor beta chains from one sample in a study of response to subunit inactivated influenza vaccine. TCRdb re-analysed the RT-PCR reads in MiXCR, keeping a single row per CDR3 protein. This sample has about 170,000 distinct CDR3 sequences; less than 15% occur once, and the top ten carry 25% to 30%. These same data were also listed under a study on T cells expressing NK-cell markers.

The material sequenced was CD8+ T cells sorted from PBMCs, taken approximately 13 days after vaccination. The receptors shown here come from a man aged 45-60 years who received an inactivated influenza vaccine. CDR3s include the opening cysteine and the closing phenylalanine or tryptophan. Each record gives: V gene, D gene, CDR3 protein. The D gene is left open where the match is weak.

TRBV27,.,CASSAQGFSSYNEQFF
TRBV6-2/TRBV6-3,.,CASSYIGRSPLHF
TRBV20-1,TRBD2,CSARLAGYEQYF
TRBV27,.,CASSLLNSAGTDTQYF
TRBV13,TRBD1,CASSNNRGANTEAFF
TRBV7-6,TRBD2,CASSLGVLAGDGYEQYF
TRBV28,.,CASSIPPYSNQPQHF
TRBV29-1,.,CSVEGDSSYNEQFF
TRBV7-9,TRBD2,CASSLSGGVNNEQFF
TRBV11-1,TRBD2,CASSLGLAGGQSLPDTQYF
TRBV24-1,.,CATSDFSNQPQHF
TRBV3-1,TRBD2,CASSQGTSGQETQYF
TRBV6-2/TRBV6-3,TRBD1,CASSSTGGAETQYF
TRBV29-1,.,CSVEAPGAGEETQYF
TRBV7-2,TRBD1,CASSTGTGYEQYF
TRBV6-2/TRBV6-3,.,CASSLWINEQFF
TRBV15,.,CATSRRQGTGTDTQYF
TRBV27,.,CASSDRGPRNEQFF
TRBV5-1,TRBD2,CASSGLAGVEDTQYF
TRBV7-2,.,CASSFGFEGHNEQFF
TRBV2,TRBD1,CASSEAVTGTQPQHF
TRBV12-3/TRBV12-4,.,CASTSTGYEQFF
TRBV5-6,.,CASSWWNRVVIQYF
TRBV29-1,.,CSVPRTDTQYF
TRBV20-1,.,CSARDRWATDTQYF
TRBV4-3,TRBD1,CASSQQDRGGEKLFF
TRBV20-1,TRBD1,CSARVRGRYEQYF
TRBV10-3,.,CAITEGDTQYF
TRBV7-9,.,CASSLATFLEDTQYF
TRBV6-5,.,CASSIPFKVGTGELFF
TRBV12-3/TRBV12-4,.,CASSFGGTSYEQYF
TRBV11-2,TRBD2,CASSLEPNGAGVLGFQETQYF
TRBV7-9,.,CASSLVSSEAFF
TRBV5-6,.,CASSLYIDEQFF
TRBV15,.,CATSRDRGGEKLFF
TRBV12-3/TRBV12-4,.,CASSLPAGVGNEQFF
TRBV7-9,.,CASRSLTGITKNIQYF
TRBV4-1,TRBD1,CASRSGQSYNEQFF
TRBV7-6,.,CASSLGGPPYEQYF
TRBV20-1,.,CSASVNYLNTEAFF
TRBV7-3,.,CASSLGAALQETQYF
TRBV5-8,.,CASSPRLITEAFF
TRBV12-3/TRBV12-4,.,CASSFWLGEQYF
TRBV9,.,CASSVASGALGYTF
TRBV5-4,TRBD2,CASSTSSGGEQFF
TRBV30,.,CAWSVTSPSGANVLTF
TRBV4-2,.,CASSPGVLCEAFF
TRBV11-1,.,CASSFSIGPAQVNTGELFF
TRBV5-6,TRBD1,CASSLLGQGPSGANVLTF
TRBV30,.,CAWSVWTSGTGELFF
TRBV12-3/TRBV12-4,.,CASSFEGLSETQYF
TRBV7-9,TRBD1,CASSFTGGDSNEQFF
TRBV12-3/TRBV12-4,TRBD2,CASRQLADTQYF
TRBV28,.,CASRFLDRATNEKLFF
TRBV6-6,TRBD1,CASSDRGDYTF
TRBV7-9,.,CASSPPGPNYEQYF
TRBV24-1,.,CATSEGLYNSPLHF